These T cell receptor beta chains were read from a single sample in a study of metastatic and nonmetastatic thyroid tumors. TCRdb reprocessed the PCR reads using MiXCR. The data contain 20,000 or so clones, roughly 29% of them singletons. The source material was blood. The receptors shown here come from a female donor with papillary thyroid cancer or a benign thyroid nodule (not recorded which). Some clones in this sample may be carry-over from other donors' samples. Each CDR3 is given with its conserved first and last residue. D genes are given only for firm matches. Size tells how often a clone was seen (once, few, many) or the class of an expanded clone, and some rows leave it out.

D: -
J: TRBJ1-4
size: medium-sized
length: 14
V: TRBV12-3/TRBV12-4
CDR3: CASTKGAANEKLFF
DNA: TGTGCCAGCACCAAGGGAGCAGCTAATGAAAAACTGTTTTTT

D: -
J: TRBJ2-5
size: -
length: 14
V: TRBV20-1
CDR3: CSARWASVQETQYF
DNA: TGCAGTGCTAGATGGGCTAGCGTCCAAGAGACCCAGTACTTC

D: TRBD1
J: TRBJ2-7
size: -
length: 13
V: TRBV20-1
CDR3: CSATGTGSYEQYF
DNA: TGCAGTGCGACGGGGACAGGGTCCTACGAGCAGTACTTC

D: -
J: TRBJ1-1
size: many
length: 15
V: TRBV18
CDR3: CASSPGRGVDTEAFF
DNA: TGTGCCAGCTCACCTGGACGGGGGGTGGACACTGAAGCTTTCTTT

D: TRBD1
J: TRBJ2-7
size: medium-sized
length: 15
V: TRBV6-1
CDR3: CASTQQGRISYEQYF
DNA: TGTGCCAGCACTCAACAGGGGCGAATCTCCTACGAGCAGTACTTC

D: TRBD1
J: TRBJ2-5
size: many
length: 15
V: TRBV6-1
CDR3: CASKRDRGSAETQYF
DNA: TGTGCCAGCAAAAGGGACAGGGGGTCGGCGGAGACCCAGTACTTC

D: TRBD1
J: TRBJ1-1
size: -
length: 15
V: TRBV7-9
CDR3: CASSLRDSRRTEAFF
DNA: TGTGCCAGCAGCCTCAGGGACAGCCGACGCACTGAAGCTTTCTTT

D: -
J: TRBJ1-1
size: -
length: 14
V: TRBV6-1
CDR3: CASSELPGITEDFF
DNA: TGTGCCAGCAGTGAATTACCAGGGATCACTGAAGACTTCTTT

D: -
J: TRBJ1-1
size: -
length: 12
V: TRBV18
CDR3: CASFFRVTEAFF
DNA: TGTGCCAGCTTTTTTCGGGTCACTGAAGCTTTCTTT

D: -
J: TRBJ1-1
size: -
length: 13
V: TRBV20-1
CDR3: CSARPPSNTEAFF
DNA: TGCAGTGCTAGACCACCTAGTAACACTGAAGCTTTCTTT

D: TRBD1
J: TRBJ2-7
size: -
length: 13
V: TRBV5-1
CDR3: CASSEDRGNEQYF
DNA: TGCGCCAGCAGCGAAGACAGGGGAAACGAGCAGTACTTC

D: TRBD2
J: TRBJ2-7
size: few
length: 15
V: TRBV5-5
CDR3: CASSLELARSYEQYF
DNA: TGTGCCAGCAGCTTGGAACTAGCGAGATCCTACGAGCAGTACTTC

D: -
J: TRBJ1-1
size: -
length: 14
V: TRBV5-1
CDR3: CASSLDFLNTEAFF
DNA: TGCGCCAGCAGCTTGGACTTCCTGAACACTGAAGCTTTCTTT

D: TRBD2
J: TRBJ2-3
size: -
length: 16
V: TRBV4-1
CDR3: CASSPTSGSFADTQYF
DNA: TGCGCCAGCAGCCCAACTAGCGGGAGCTTCGCAGATACGCAGTATTTT

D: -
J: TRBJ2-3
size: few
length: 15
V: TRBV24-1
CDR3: CATSDLAGEVDTQYF
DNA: TGTGCCACCAGTGATTTGGCAGGGGAAGTGGATACGCAGTATTTT

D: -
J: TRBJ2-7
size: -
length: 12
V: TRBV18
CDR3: CASSDSGYEQYF
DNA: TGTGCCAGCTCGGATAGCGGCTACGAGCAGTACTTC

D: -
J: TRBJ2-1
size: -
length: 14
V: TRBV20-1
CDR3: CSARDSDPPPEQFF
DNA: TGCAGTGCTAGAGATTCGGATCCACCCCCTGAGCAGTTCTTC

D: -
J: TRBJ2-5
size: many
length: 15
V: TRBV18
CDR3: CASSPPTPGQETQYF
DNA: TGTGCCAGCTCACCACCGACACCAGGACAAGAGACCCAGTACTTC

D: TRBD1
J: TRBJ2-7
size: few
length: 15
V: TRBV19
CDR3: CASSPGTGSLYEQYF
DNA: TGTGCCAGTAGTCCTGGGACAGGGAGTTTATACGAGCAGTACTTC

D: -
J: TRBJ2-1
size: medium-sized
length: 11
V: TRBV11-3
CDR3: CASSSNNEQFF
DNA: TGTGCCAGCAGCTCCAACAATGAGCAGTTCTTC

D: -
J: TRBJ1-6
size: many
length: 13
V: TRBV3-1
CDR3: CASSQENNSPLHF
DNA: TGTGCCAGCAGCCAAGAGAACAATTCACCCCTCCACTTT

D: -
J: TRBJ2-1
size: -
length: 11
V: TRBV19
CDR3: CASSIWGEQFF
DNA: TGTGCCAGTAGTATTTGGGGTGAGCAGTTCTTC

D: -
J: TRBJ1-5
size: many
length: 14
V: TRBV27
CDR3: CASSWGRSNQPQHF
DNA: TGTGCCAGCAGTTGGGGCCGAAGCAATCAGCCCCAGCATTTT

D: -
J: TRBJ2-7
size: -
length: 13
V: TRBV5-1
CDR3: CASSTGDSYEQYF
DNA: TGCGCCAGCAGCACGGGGGACTCCTACGAGCAGTACTTC

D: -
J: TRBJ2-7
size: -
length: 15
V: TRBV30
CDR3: CALNPEDVSSYEQYF
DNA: TGTGCCTTGAACCCGGAAGACGTAAGCTCCTACGAGCAGTACTTC

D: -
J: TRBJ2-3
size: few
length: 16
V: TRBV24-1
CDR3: CATSDSSRASTDTQYF
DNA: TGTGCCACCAGTGATTCTTCTAGGGCTAGCACAGATACGCAGTATTTT

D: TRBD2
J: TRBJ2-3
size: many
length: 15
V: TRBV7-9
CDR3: CASSLTSGGLDTQYF
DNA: TGTGCCAGCAGCCTCACTAGCGGGGGCCTGGATACGCAGTATTTT

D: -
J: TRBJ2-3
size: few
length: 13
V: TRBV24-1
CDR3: CATSDKRGDTQYF
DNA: TGTGCAACCAGTGATAAACGGGGAGATACGCAGTATTTT

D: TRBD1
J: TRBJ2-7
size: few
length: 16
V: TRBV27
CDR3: CASSMLLGTAPHEQYF
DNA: TGTGCCAGCAGTATGTTATTAGGGACAGCGCCACACGAGCAGTACTTC

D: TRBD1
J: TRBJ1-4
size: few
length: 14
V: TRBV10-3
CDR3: CAIAPGQGNEKLFF
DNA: TGTGCCATTGCACCGGGACAGGGGAATGAAAAACTGTTTTTT

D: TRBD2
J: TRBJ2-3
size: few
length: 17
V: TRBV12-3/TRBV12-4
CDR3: CASSRNGGGDYTDTQYF
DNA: TGTGCCAGCAGCCGGAACGGAGGCGGGGACTACACAGATACGCAGTATTTT

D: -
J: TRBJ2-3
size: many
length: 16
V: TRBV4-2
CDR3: CASSLRGREGADTQYF
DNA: TGTGCCAGCAGCCTCCGGGGGAGGGAGGGGGCAGATACGCAGTATTTT

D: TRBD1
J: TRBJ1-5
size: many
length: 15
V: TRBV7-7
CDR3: CASSSGQGRNQPQHF
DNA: TGTGCCAGCAGCTCGGGACAGGGGCGCAATCAGCCCCAGCATTTT

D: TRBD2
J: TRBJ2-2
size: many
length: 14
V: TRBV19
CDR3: CASSESGTDGELFF
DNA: TGTGCCAGTAGTGAAAGCGGGACTGACGGGGAGCTGTTTTTT

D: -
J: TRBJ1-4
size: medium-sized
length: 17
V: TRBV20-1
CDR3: CSARDRLRRGGSEKLFF
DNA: TGCAGTGCTAGAGATAGGTTAAGGAGGGGGGGAAGTGAAAAACTGTTTTTT

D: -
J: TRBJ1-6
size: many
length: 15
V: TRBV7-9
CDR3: CASSLASSYNSPLHF
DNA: TGTGCCAGCAGCTTAGCGAGCTCCTATAATTCACCCCTCCACTTT

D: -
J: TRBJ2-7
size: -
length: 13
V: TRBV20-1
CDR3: CSARLESSYEQYF
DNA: TGCAGTGCCAGACTAGAGAGCTCCTACGAGCAGTACTTC

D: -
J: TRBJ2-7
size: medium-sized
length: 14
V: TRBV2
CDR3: CASSEAGGSYEQYF
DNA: TGTGCCAGCAGTGAAGCTGGGGGGTCCTACGAGCAGTACTTC

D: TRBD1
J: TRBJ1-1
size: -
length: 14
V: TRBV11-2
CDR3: CASSNRQGYTEAFF
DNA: TGTGCCAGCAGCAATCGACAGGGATACACTGAAGCTTTCTTT

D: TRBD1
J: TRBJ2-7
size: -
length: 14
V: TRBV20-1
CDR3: CSARGQGALYEQYF
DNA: TGCAGTGCTAGAGGACAGGGGGCGCTGTACGAGCAGTACTTC

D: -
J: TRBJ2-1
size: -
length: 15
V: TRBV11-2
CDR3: CASSLGYSGHNEQFF
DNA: TGTGCCAGCAGCTTAGGTTATAGCGGTCACAATGAGCAGTTCTTC

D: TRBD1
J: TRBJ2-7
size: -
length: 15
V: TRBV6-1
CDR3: CASSEGTGGSNEQYF
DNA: TGTGCCAGCAGTGAAGGGACAGGGGGTTCGAACGAGCAGTACTTC

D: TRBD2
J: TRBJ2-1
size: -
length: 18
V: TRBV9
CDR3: CASSVAATVAGVYNEQFF
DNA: TGTGCCAGCAGCGTAGCAGCAACCGTAGCGGGAGTGTACAATGAGCAGTTCTTC

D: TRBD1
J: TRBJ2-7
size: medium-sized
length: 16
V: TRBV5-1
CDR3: CASSSNRQGLSYEQYF
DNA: TGCGCCAGCAGCTCGAACCGACAGGGTCTCTCCTACGAGCAGTACTTC

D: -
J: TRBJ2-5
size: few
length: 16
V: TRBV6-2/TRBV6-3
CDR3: CASSYPWRKRGETQYF
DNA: TGTGCCAGCAGTTACCCCTGGCGTAAGAGGGGAGAGACCCAGTACTTC

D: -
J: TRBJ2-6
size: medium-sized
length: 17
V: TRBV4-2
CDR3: CASSQDVGGSGANVLTF
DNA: TGTGCCAGCAGCCAAGATGTCGGAGGCTCTGGGGCCAACGTCCTGACTTTC

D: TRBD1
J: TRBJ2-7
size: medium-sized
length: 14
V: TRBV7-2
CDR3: CASSRDRGSYEQYF
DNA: TGTGCCAGCAGCCGAGACAGGGGGTCCTACGAGCAGTACTTC

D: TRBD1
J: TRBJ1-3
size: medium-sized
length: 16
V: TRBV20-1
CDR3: CSADNRGSGSGNTIYF
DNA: TGCAGTGCCGATAACAGGGGATCGGGTTCTGGAAACACCATATATTTT

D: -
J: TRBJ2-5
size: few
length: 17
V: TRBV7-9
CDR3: CASSLVGGSLAGETQYF
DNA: TGTGCCAGCAGCTTAGTAGGGGGCTCGCTGGCGGGGGAGACCCAGTACTTC

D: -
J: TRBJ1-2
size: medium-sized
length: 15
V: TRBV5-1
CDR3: CASSLGREAGYGYTF
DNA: TGCGCCAGCAGCTTGGGGAGGGAAGCGGGCTATGGCTACACCTTC

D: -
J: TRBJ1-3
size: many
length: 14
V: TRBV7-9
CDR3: CASSDWRSGNTIYF
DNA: TGTGCCAGCAGCGACTGGCGGTCAGGAAACACCATATATTTT

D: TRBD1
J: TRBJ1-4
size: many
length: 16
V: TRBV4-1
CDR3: CASSQGPGQGNEKLFF
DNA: TGCGCCAGCAGCCAAGGGCCGGGACAGGGAAATGAAAAACTGTTTTTT

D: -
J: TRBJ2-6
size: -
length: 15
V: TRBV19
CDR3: CASSRWSSGANVLTF
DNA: TGTGCCAGTAGTAGGTGGTCCTCTGGGGCCAACGTCCTGACTTTC

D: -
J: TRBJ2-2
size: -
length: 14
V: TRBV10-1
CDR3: CASRSGLNTGELFF
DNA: TGCGCCAGCAGATCGGGACTGAACACCGGGGAGCTGTTTTTT